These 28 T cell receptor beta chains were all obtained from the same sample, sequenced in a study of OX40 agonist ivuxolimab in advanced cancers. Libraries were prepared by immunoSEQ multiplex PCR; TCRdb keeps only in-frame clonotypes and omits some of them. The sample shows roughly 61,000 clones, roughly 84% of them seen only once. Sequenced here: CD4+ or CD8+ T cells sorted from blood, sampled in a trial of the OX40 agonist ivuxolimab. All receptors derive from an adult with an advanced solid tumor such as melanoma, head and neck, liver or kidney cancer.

CDR3 region: CASSGTGNTGELFF. The CDR3 DNA reads as TGCGCCAGCAGCGGAACGGGTAACACCGGGGAGCTGTTTTTT. The V and J genes are TRBV5-1 and TRBJ2-2; no clear D gene. Germline V gene sequence: CDR1 SGHRS, CDR2 YFSETQ. V was clipped by 4 bases and J by 2 bases, with 9 bases between them. The CDR3 is 14 amino acids. Variable domain in full (rest from reference TRBV5-1 and TRBJ2-2): KAGVTQTPRYLIKTRGQQVTLSCSPISGHRSVSWYQQTPGQGLQFLFEYFSETQRNKGNFPGRFSGRQFSNSRSEMNVSTLELGDSALYLCASSGTGNTGELFFGEGSRLTVL.

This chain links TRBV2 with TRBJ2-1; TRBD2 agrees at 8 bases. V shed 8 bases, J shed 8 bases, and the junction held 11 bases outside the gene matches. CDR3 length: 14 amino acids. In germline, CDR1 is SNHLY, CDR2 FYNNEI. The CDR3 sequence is CASGIGLASDEQFF. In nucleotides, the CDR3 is TGTGCCAGCGGAATCGGACTAGCTTCGGATGAGCAGTTCTTC.

The chain's CDR3 is CASSPLGLVSNEQFF. The CDR3 nucleotides are TGCGCCAGCAGCCCATTGGGACTAGTCTCCAATGAGCAGTTCTTC. This chain uses TRBV4-1 with TRBJ2-1; 8 positions match TRBD2. This CDR3 is built from 15 residues. Germline values: CDR1 MGHRA, CDR2 YSYEKL. V lost 4 bases and J lost 6; bases outside the gene matches: 8.

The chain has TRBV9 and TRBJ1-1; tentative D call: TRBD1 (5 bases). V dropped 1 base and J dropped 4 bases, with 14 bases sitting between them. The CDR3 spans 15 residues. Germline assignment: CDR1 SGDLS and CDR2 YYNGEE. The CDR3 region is CASSVSAGRGTEAFF. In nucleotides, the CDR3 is TGTGCCAGCAGCGTATCGGCAGGGCGGGGCACTGAAGCTTTCTTT.

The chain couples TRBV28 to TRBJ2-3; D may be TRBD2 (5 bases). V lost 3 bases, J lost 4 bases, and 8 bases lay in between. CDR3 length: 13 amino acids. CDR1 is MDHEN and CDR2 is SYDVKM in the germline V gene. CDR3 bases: TGTGCCAGCAGTTTTCAAGCGGCAGATACGCAGTATTTT. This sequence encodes CASSFQAADTQYF. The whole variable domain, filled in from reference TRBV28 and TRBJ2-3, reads DVKVTQSSRYLVKRTGEKVFLECVQDMDHENMFWYRQDPGLGLRLIYFSYDVKMKEKGDIPEGYSVSREKKERFSLILESASTNQTSMYLCASSFQAADTQYFGPGTRLTVL.

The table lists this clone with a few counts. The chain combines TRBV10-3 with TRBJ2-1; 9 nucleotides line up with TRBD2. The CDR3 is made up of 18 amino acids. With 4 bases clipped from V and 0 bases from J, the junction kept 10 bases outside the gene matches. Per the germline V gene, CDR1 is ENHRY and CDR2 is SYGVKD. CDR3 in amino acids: CAISALSGRTPSYNEQFF. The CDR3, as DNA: TGTGCCATCAGTGCTCTAAGCGGGAGGACCCCCTCCTACAATGAGCAGTTCTTC.

CDR3 coding DNA: TGTGCCAGCAGTTACGTTCCCGACAATGAGCAGTTCTTC. Translated, it gives CASSYVPDNEQFF. The chain combines TRBV6-5 with TRBJ2-1; D not certain. Trimming shortened V by 2 bases and J by 5 bases, and 7 bases separated the two germline ends. The CDR3 totals 13 residues. From germline, CDR1 is MNHEY and CDR2 SVGAGI.

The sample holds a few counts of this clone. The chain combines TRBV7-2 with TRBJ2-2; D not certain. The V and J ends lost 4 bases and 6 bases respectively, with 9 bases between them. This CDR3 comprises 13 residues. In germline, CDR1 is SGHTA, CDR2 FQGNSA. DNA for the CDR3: TGTGCCAGCAGCTCCACGAAGTCCGGGGAGCTGTTTTTT. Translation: CASSSTKSGELFF.

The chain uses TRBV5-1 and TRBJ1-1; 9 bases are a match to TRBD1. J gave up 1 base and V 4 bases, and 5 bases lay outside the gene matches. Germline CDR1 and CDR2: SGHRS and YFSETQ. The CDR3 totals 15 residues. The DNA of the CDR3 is TGCGCCAGCAGCGGGAGGACAGGGGAGAACACTGAAGCTTTCTTT. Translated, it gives CASSGRTGENTEAFF.

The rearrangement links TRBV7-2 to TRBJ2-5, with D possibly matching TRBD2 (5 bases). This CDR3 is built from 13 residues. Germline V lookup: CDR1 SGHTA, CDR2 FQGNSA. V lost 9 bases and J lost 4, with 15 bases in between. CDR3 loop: CASIGILGETQYF. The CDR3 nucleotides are TGTGCCAGTATCGGGATTTTAGGAGAGACCCAGTACTTC.

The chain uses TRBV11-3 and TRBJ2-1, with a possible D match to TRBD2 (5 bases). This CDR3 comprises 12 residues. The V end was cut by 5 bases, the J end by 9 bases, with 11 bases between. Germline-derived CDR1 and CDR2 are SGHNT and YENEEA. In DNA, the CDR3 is TGTGCCAGCAGCGCCAGCGGAGGTGAGCAGTTCTTC. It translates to CASSASGGEQFF.

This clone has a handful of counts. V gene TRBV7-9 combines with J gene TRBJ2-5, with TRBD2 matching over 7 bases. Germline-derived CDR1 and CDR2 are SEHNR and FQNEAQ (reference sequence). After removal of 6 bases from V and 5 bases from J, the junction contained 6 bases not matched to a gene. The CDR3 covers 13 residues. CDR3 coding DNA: TGTGCCAGCAGTTGGGAGGGTGTGGAGACCCAGTACTTC. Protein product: CASSWEGVETQYF.

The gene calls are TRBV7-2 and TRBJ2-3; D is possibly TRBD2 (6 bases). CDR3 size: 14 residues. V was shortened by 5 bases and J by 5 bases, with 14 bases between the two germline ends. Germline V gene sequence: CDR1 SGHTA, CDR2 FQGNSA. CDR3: CASSPGEVGDTQYF. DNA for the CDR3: TGTGCCAGCAGCCCGGGGGAAGTTGGAGATACGCAGTATTTT.

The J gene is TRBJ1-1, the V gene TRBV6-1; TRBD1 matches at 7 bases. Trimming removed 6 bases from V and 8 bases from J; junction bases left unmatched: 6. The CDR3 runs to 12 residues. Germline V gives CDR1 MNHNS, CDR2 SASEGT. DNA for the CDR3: TGTGCCAGCAGCCGCGGACAGGCAGAAGCTTTCTTT. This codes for CASSRGQAEAFF.

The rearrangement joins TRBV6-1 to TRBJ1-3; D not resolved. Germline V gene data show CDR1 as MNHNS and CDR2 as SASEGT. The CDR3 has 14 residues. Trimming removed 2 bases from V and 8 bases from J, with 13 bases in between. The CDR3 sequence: CASSEMSEEDTIYF. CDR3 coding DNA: TGTGCCAGCAGTGAAATGAGTGAGGAGGACACCATATATTTT.

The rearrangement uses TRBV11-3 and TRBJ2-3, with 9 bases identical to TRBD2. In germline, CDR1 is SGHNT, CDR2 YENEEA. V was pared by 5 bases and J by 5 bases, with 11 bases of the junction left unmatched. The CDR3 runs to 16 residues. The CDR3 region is CASSPSPAGGLDTQYF. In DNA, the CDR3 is TGTGCCAGCAGCCCTAGCCCCGCGGGAGGGTTAGATACGCAGTATTTT.

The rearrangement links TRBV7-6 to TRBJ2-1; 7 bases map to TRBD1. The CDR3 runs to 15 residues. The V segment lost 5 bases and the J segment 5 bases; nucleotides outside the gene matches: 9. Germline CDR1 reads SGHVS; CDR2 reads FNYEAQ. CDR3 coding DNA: TGTGCCAGCAGCAAATCCGGGACAGTCCACAATGAGCAGTTCTTC. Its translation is CASSKSGTVHNEQFF. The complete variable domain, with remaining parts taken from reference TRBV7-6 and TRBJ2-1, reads GAGVSQSPRYKVTKRGQDVALRCDPISGHVSLYWYRQALGQGPEFLTYFNYEAQQDKSGLPNDRFSAERPEGSISTLTIQRTEQRDSAMYRCASSKSGTVHNEQFFGPGTRLTVL.

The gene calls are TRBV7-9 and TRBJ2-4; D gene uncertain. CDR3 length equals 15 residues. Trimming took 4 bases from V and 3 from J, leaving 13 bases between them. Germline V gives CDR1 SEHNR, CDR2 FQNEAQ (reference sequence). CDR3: CASSSTRINKNIQYF. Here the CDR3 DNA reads TGTGCCAGCAGCTCTACCCGGATAAACAAAAACATTCAGTACTTC.

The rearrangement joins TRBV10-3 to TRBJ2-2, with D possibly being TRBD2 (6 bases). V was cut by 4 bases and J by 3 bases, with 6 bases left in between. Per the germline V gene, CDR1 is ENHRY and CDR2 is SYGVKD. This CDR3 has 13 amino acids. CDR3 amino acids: CAISGGDTGELFF. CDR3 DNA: TGTGCCATCAGTGGGGGGGACACCGGGGAGCTGTTTTTT.

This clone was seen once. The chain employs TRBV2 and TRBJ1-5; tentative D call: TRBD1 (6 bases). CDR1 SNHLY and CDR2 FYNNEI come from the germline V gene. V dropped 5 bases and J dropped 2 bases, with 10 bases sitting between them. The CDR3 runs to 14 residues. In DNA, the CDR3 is TGTGCCAGCAGTCAGGACAGACGCAATCAGCCCCAGCATTTT. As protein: CASSQDRRNQPQHF.

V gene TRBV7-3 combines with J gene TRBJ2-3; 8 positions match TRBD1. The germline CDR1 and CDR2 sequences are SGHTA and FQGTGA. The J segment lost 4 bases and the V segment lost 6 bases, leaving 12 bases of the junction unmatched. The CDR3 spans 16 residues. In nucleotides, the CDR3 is TGTGCCAGCAGTTACATCGGCAGGGGGCGCGCAGATACGCAGTATTTT. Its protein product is CASSYIGRGRADTQYF.

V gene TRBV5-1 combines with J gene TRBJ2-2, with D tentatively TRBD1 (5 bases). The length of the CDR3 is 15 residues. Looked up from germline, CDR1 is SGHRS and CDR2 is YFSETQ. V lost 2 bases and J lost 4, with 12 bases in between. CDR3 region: CASSFIGVGTGELFF. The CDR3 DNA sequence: TGCGCCAGCAGCTTCATAGGGGTGGGCACCGGGGAGCTGTTTTTT.

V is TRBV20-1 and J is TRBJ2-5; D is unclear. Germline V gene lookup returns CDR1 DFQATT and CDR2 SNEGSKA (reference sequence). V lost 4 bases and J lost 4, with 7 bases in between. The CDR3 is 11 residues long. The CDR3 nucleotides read TGCAGTGCTACCCCCAGAGAGACCCAGTACTTC. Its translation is CSATPRETQYF.

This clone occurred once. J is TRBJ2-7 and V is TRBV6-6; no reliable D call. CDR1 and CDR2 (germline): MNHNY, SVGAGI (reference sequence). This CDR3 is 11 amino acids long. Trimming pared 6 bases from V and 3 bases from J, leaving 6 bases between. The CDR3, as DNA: TGTGCCAGCAGCCACAACTACGAGCAGTACTTC. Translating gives CASSHNYEQYF.

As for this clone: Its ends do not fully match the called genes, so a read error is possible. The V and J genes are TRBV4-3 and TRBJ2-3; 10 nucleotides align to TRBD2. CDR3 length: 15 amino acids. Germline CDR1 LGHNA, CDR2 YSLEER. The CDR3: CASSQAGGGTDTQYF. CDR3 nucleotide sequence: TGCGCCAGCAGTCAAGCGGGGGGGGGCACAGATACGCAGTATTTT.

DNA for the CDR3: TGTGCCAGTAGTCCGTCAGGGGACTTTGGAAACACCATATATTTT. Translating it yields CASSPSGDFGNTIYF. The chain recombines TRBV19 with TRBJ1-3; the D gene is possibly TRBD1 (6 bases). Trimming left V 5 bases short and J 3 bases short, with 14 bases between. The CDR3 runs to 15 residues. Per the germline V gene, CDR1 is LNHDA and CDR2 is SQIVND (reference sequence). Full variable domain (remainder filled in from reference TRBV19 and TRBJ1-3): DGGITQSPKYLFRKEGQNVTLSCEQNLNHDAMYWYRQDPGQGLRLIYYSQIVNDFQKGDIAEGYSVSREKKESFPLTVTSAQKNPTAFYLCASSPSGDFGNTIYFGEGSWLTVV.

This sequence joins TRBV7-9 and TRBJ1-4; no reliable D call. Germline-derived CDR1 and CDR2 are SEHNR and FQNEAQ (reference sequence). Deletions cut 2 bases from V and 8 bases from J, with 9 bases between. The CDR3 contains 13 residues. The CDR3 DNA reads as TGTGCCAGCAGCTTACTTGTACGGGAAAAACTGTTTTTT. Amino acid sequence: CASSLLVREKLFF.

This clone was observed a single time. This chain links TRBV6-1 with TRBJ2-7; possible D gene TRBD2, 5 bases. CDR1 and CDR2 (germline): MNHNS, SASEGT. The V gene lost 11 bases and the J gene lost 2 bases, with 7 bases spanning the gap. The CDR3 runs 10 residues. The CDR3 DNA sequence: TGTGCCGTCGGGGCCTACGAGCAGTACTTC. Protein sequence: CAVGAYEQYF.